This T cell receptor (beta chain) is drawn from a study of T cells after yellow fever vaccination. It was through 5'RACE template switching that TCR cDNA was made, with a universal primer site and UMIs added. TCRdb redid the calling of the 5' RACE reads with MiXCR, one entry per CDR3 protein. The sample contains approximately 31,000 distinct CDR3 sequences, about 10% of which appear only once. This clonotype has at least ten counts. The CDR3 runs 14 residues. Trimming took 0 bases from V and 0 from J, leaving 7 bases between them. Germline CDR1 SGDLS, CDR2 YYNGEE. V is TRBV9 and J is TRBJ2-7; D remains ambiguous. Sequenced here: PBMCs, either bulk or a sorted T-cell subset (CD4+, CD8+, memory, or dextramer-sorted; not recorded which), sampled around 15 days after the first yellow fever vaccination. The receptor's source is a man between 18 and 29 years old who received the YFV17D yellow fever vaccine. Here the CDR3 reads CASSVDMGSYEQYF. CDR3 bases: TGTGCCAGCAGCGTAGATATGGGCTCCTACGAGCAGTACTTC.